A single sample is the source of the 13 T cell receptor beta chains below, sequenced in a study of T cells in Graves' hyperthyroidism and ophthalmopathy. Researchers amplified the TCR beta CDR3 regions from RNA transcripts. The study used the HTBI primer set for a first-round RT-PCR of the TCR CDR3. One entry per CDR3 protein, called by TCRdb with MiXCR from the multiplex PCR reads. The repertoire holds around 190,000 distinct CDR3 sequences, with about 17% as singletons. Sequenced sample: blood. These TCRs come from a woman in her fifties or sixties with Graves' hyperthyroidism.

This clonotype was seen a handful of times. V usage is TRBV3-1 and J usage is TRBJ2-5, with D maybe TRBD2 (5 bases). The germline CDR1 and CDR2 sequences are LGHDT and YNNKEL (reference sequence). V gave up 3 bases and J gave up 5 bases, with 13 bases separating them. CDR3 length equals 14 residues. The CDR3 DNA sequence: TGTGCCAGCAGCCAGTTAGGAGGCGGGGAGACCCAGTACTTC. Translating it yields CASSQLGGGETQYF.

This clonotype was counted ten times or more. This chain uses TRBV20-1 with TRBJ1-2, with 9 bases lining up with TRBD1. Germline V gives CDR1 DFQATT, CDR2 SNEGSKA (reference sequence). Trimming at V came to 3 bases and at J to 2 bases, leaving 4 bases not matched to a gene. CDR3 length: 14 residues. CDR3 bases: TGCAGTGCTAGGAGGACAGGGGCGAACTATGGCTACACCTTC. It yields the protein CSARRTGANYGYTF.

This clonotype was detected ten times or more. This chain uses TRBV28 with TRBJ2-2, with TRBD2 matching over 8 bases. Germline CDR1 and CDR2: MDHEN and SYDVKM. This CDR3 contains 14 residues. Trimming at V came to 3 bases and at J to 7 bases, leaving 4 bases not matched to a gene. The chain's CDR3 is CASSFRGGHGELFF. In DNA, the CDR3 is TGTGCCAGCAGTTTCCGGGGGGGCCACGGGGAGCTGTTTTTT.

This clonotype came up a few times. The genes are TRBV18 and TRBJ1-6; D is uncertain. There are 14 residues in the CDR3. Germline CDR1 reads KGHSH; CDR2 reads LQKENI. Between the trimmed V and J ends, which lost 4 bases and 7 bases, there was a span of 11 bases. The CDR3 is CASSLMTENSPLHF. Written as DNA, the CDR3 is TGTGCCAGCTCACTTATGACGGAAAATTCACCCCTCCACTTT. Full variable domain (missing parts from reference TRBV18 and TRBJ1-6): NAGVMQNPRHLVRRRGQEARLRCSPMKGHSHVYWYRQLPEEGLKFMVYLQKENIIDESGMPKERFSAEFPKEGPSILRIQQVVRGDSAAYFCASSLMTENSPLHFGNGTRLTVT.

This clonotype has a count of ten or more. This chain links TRBV14 with TRBJ1-2; D is unresolved. There are 13 residues in the CDR3. The germline V and J ends were trimmed by 0 bases and 4 bases, with 6 bases remaining between them. The germline gives CDR1 SGHDN, CDR2 FVKESK. The CDR3 DNA follows: TGTGCCAGCAGCCAAGATGTGTCCTATGGCTACACCTTC. Its translation: CASSQDVSYGYTF.

This clonotype was observed many times. CDR3 loop: CASSYSEQGKTQYF. CDR3 coding DNA: TGTGCCAGCAGTTACTCGGAACAGGGGAAGACCCAGTACTTC. V usage is TRBV6-5 and J usage is TRBJ2-5; 7 bases map to TRBD1. Germline V CDR1 and CDR2: MNHEY, SVGAGI. The CDR3 is 14 amino acids. V lost 0 bases to trimming and J lost 6 bases; unmatched junction nucleotides: 4.

This clonotype has a handful of counts. V usage is TRBV14 and J usage is TRBJ2-4; D gene uncertain. The CDR3 consists of 14 residues. Trimming pared 0 bases from V and 8 bases from J, leaving 11 bases between. From germline, CDR1 is SGHDN and CDR2 FVKESK. CDR3 residues: CASSQDLATDIQYF. The CDR3 DNA reads as TGTGCCAGCAGCCAAGATTTGGCGACGGACATTCAGTACTTC.

This clonotype was observed at least ten times. CDR3 coding DNA: TGTGCCAGTAGTCCCGGGACAGGGTGGTTGGCCAATGAGCAGTTCTTC. It is translated as CASSPGTGWLANEQFF. The genes are TRBV19 and TRBJ2-1, with 9 bases that match TRBD1. The CDR3 has 16 amino acids. Trimming removed 5 bases from V and 6 bases from J; junction bases left unmatched: 11. Germline V gene lookup returns CDR1 LNHDA and CDR2 SQIVND (reference sequence).

The CDR3 coding sequence is TGTGCCAGCAGCTTTGTGGACGGGGCCTACGAGCAGTACTTC. The encoded protein is CASSFVDGAYEQYF. The chain is built from TRBV7-9 and TRBJ2-7; TRBD2 is a possible D gene (5 bases). This CDR3 has 14 amino acids. Per germline, CDR1 SEHNR and CDR2 FQNEAQ (reference sequence). The ends were cut back, 3 bases at V and 2 bases at J, with 11 bases in the middle.

The chain employs TRBV4-2 and TRBJ2-1; TRBD2 aligns across 11 bases. The CDR3 totals 18 residues. CDR1 LGHNA and CDR2 YNFKEQ come from the germline V gene. With V trimmed by 1 base and J by 2 bases, 7 bases remained unmatched. CDR3 bases: TGTGCCAGCAGCCAAGGGCAATTACTAGCGGGGGCCTACAATGAGCAGTTCTTC. Translation: CASSQGQLLAGAYNEQFF.

This clonotype was recorded many times. The gene calls are TRBV19 and TRBJ1-6, with 8 bases matching TRBD1. Germline V lookup: CDR1 LNHDA, CDR2 SQIVND (reference sequence). J gave up 13 bases and V 6 bases, and 14 bases lay outside the gene matches. This CDR3 has 15 amino acids. The CDR3 DNA is TGTGCCAGTAGAACCCCCGGGACAGGTATCCCTCCCCTCCACTTT. Encoded protein: CASRTPGTGIPPLHF.

This clonotype appeared many times. V usage is TRBV7-3 and J usage is TRBJ2-3; D not certain. Germline V CDR1 and CDR2: SGHTA, FQGTGA. Trimming took off 4 bases at V and 4 bases at J, with 12 bases between the two ends. This CDR3 has 14 amino acids. CDR3 DNA: TGTGCCAGCAGCTCTAGGTCGGTGGCAGATACGCAGTATTTT. This translates into CASSSRSVADTQYF.

The V and J genes are TRBV20-1 and TRBJ2-3; D is possibly TRBD2 (6 bases). The CDR3 sequence is 12 residues long. V lost 1 base, J lost 5 bases, and 7 bases lay in between. Germline assignment: CDR1 DFQATT and CDR2 SNEGSKA (reference sequence). CDR3 in amino acids: CSARVGGDTQYF. CDR3 sequence (DNA): TGCAGTGCTAGAGTGGGGGGAGATACGCAGTATTTT.